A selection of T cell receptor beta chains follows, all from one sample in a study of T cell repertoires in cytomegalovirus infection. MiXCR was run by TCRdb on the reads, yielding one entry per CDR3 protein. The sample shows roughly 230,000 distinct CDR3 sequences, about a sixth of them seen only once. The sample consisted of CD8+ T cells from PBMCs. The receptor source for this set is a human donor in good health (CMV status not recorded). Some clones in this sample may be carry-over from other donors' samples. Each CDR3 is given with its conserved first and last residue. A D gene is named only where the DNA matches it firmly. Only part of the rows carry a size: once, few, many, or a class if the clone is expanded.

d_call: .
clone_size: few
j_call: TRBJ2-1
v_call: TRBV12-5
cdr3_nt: TGTGCTAGTGCCCAATTCCCGGGGTATGGAGCCTACAATGAGCAGTTCTTC
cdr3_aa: CASAQFPGYGAYNEQFF

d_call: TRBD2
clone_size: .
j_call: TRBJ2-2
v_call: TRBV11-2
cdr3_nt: TGTGCCAGCAGCTTACTAGCGGGGATGAACACCGGGGAGCTGTTTTTT
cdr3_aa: CASSLLAGMNTGELFF

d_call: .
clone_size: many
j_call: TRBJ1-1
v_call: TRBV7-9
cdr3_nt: TGTGCCAGCAGCTTAGGAACAGGTGAAGCTTTCTTT
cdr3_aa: CASSLGTGEAFF

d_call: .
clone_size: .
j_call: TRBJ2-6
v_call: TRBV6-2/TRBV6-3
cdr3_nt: TGTGCCAGCAGGTACCCTGGCAGGGGAAATCTGCTCTCTGGGGCCAACGTCCTGACTTTC
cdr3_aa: CASRYPGRGNLLSGANVLTF

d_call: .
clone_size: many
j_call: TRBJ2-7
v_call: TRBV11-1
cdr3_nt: TGTGCCAGCAGCTTAGGGGGCACCACCTACGAGCAGTACTTC
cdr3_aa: CASSLGGTTYEQYF

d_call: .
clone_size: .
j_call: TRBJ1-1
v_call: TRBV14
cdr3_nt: TGTGCCAGCAGCCAACTAGGAGGCACTGAAGCTTTCTTT
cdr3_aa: CASSQLGGTEAFF

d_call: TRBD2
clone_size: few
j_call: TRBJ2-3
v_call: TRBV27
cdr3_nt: TGTGCCAGCAGTTCCGACGGAGGACTAGCGGGGTTCAGGGATACGCAGTATTTT
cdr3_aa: CASSSDGGLAGFRDTQYF

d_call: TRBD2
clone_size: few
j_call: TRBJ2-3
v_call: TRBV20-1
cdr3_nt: TGCAGTGCTAGAGGGGCAGCGGGGGGCCACACTTTAAGCACAGATACGCAGTATTTT
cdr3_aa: CSARGAAGGHTLSTDTQYF

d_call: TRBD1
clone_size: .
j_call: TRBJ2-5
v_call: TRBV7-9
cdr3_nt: TGTGCCAGCAGCAAGCAGGGGGCCCAAGAGACCCAGTACTTC
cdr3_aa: CASSKQGAQETQYF

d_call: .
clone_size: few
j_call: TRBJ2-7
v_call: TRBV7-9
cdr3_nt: TGTGCCAGCAGCTTAGACGCAGGGCACTACGAGCAGTACTTC
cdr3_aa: CASSLDAGHYEQYF

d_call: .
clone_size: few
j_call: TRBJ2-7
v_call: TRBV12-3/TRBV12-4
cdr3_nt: TGTGCCAGCAGTCCTAGTCTAACGGAGAGCTCCTACGAGCAGTACTTC
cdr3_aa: CASSPSLTESSYEQYF

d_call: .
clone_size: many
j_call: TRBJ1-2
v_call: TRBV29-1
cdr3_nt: TGCAGCGTTGACTCGTCTATTGGCTACACCTTC
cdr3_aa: CSVDSSIGYTF

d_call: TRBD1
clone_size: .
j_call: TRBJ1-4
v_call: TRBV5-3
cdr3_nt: TGTGCCAGCAGCTTGGGACCTACAGGGGCAACTAATGAAAAACTGTTTTTT
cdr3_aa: CASSLGPTGATNEKLFF

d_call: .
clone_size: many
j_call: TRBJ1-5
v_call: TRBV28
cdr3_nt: TGTGCCAGCAGTTCCATCCGACCCGACGCGTCCCAGCATTTT
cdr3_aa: CASSSIRPDASQHF

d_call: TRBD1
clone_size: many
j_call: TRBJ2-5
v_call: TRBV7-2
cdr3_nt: TGTGCCAGCAGCGACCGGGACAGGGGGGGGGAGACCCAGTACTTC
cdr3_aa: CASSDRDRGGETQYF

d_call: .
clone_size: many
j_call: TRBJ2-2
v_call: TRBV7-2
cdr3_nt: TGTGCCAGCAGCTTAGATCCAGGGAACGCGAACACCGGGGAGCTGTTTTTT
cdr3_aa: CASSLDPGNANTGELFF

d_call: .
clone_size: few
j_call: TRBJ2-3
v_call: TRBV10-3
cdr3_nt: TGTGCCATCAGTGAGTCCACAGATACGCAGTATTTT
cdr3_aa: CAISESTDTQYF

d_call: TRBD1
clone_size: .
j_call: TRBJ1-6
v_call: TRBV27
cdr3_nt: TGTGCCAGCAGTTCTACAGGGGAACATTCACCCCTCCACTTT
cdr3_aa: CASSSTGEHSPLHF

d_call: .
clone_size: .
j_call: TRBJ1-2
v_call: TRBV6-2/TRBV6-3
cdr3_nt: TGTGCCAGCAGTTATCCCCAATATGGCTACACCTTC
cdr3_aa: CASSYPQYGYTF

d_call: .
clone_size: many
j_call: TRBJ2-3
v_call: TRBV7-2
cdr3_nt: TGTGCCAGCAGCCCTCCGGCAGATACGCAGTATTTT
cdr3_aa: CASSPPADTQYF